A selection of T cell receptor beta chains follows, all from one sample in a study of blood T cell repertoires in COVID-19. Data came from immunoSEQ multiplex PCR; TCRdb stores just in-frame clones and leaves some out. Of 310,000 or so clones listed, 80% to 90% are singletons. The sequenced sample consisted of peripheral blood. These receptors all stem from a man in his forties or fifties with active or convalescent COVID-19. CDR3s include the opening cysteine and the closing phenylalanine or tryptophan. Fields, in order: D gene, V gene, clone size, J gene, CDR3 DNA, CDR3 protein. D genes are given only for firm matches. Not every row has a clone size; where given, it reads once, few, many or a size class.

d_gene: .
v_gene: TRBV19
abundance: .
j_gene: TRBJ2-1
CDR3nt: TGTGCCAGTAATCGGCAGGGGATCAATGAGCAGTTCTTC
CDR3aa: CASNRQGINEQFF

d_gene: TRBD2
v_gene: TRBV5-1
abundance: .
j_gene: TRBJ2-1
CDR3nt: TGCGCCAGCAGCGGGAAAGGGACTAGTTTTGGTGTGTACAATGAGCAGTTCTTC
CDR3aa: CASSGKGTSFGVYNEQFF

d_gene: .
v_gene: TRBV19
abundance: once
j_gene: TRBJ1-4
CDR3nt: TGTGCCAGTAGTGAAACCGGGACAACTAATGAAAAACTGTTTTTT
CDR3aa: CASSETGTTNEKLFF

d_gene: .
v_gene: TRBV6-2/TRBV6-3
abundance: .
j_gene: TRBJ2-7
CDR3nt: TGTGCCAGCAGTCTTACAGTGGACAGCCTGTACTTC
CDR3aa: CASSLTVDSLYF

d_gene: TRBD2
v_gene: TRBV28
abundance: .
j_gene: TRBJ2-7
CDR3nt: TGTGCCAGCAGTCTCTGGACTAGCGGGGGTCCCGTCTCCTACGAGCAGTACTTC
CDR3aa: CASSLWTSGGPVSYEQYF

d_gene: TRBD1
v_gene: TRBV27
abundance: .
j_gene: TRBJ1-1
CDR3nt: TGTGCCAGCAGTTCCTCCAAACCGCTCAGGACAGGCCCCAACACTGAAGCTTTCTTT
CDR3aa: CASSSSKPLRTGPNTEAFF

d_gene: .
v_gene: TRBV5-6
abundance: .
j_gene: TRBJ1-2
CDR3nt: TGTGCCAGCAGCTACCTAACAGGGTCCCTTTCCTATGGCTACACCTTC
CDR3aa: CASSYLTGSLSYGYTF

d_gene: TRBD1
v_gene: TRBV7-2
abundance: .
j_gene: TRBJ1-4
CDR3nt: TGTGCCAGCAGCACGCAGGGGGCTGGTTATGAAAAACTGTTTTTT
CDR3aa: CASSTQGAGYEKLFF

d_gene: TRBD1
v_gene: TRBV28
abundance: .
j_gene: TRBJ1-5
CDR3nt: TGTGCCAGCAAGGGACAGGATCAGCCCCAGCATTTT
CDR3aa: CASKGQDQPQHF

d_gene: .
v_gene: TRBV28
abundance: .
j_gene: TRBJ1-2
CDR3nt: TGTGCCAGCATAGGGAGCCCCACGGGCGGCTACACCTTC
CDR3aa: CASIGSPTGGYTF

d_gene: TRBD1
v_gene: TRBV18
abundance: .
j_gene: TRBJ2-7
CDR3nt: TGTGCCAGCTCACCAACCGGGACAGCAGCCTACGAGCAGTACTTC
CDR3aa: CASSPTGTAAYEQYF

d_gene: TRBD2
v_gene: TRBV5-8
abundance: .
j_gene: TRBJ2-1
CDR3nt: TGTGCCAGCAGCTCCGGGACTAGAAGGGTCTTC
CDR3aa: CASSSGTRRVF

d_gene: .
v_gene: TRBV11-2
abundance: .
j_gene: TRBJ2-7
CDR3nt: TGTGCCAGCAGCGCCCGGTGGGGAGGCGGCTACGAGCAGTACTTC
CDR3aa: CASSARWGGGYEQYF

d_gene: TRBD2
v_gene: TRBV28
abundance: once
j_gene: TRBJ2-1
CDR3nt: TGTGCCAGCAGTTTATCCGGGACTAGCGGGATTCACTACAATGAGCAGTTCTTC
CDR3aa: CASSLSGTSGIHYNEQFF

d_gene: .
v_gene: TRBV2
abundance: .
j_gene: TRBJ2-5
CDR3nt: TGTGCCAGCGGGACTTCGCAAGAGACCCAGTACTTC
CDR3aa: CASGTSQETQYF

d_gene: .
v_gene: TRBV6-1
abundance: .
j_gene: TRBJ1-2
CDR3nt: TGTGCCAGCAGTGAAGAAGTACGCGGGTATGGCTACACCTTC
CDR3aa: CASSEEVRGYGYTF

d_gene: TRBD1
v_gene: TRBV18
abundance: .
j_gene: TRBJ2-7
CDR3nt: TGTGCCAGCTCACCGAACAGCGGACAGGGGGCGGGGGAGCAGTACTTC
CDR3aa: CASSPNSGQGAGEQYF

d_gene: TRBD1
v_gene: TRBV2
abundance: .
j_gene: TRBJ1-1
CDR3nt: TGTGCCAGCAGAGCACAGGGGAATACTGAAGCTTTCTTT
CDR3aa: CASRAQGNTEAFF

d_gene: TRBD1
v_gene: TRBV4-3
abundance: .
j_gene: TRBJ1-1
CDR3nt: TGCGCCAGCAGCCAAGATCTCCGACAGGGGCATGAAGCTTTCTTT
CDR3aa: CASSQDLRQGHEAFF

d_gene: TRBD1
v_gene: TRBV19
abundance: .
j_gene: TRBJ2-2
CDR3nt: TGTGCCGCGAGGGGGCAGGGGACCGGGGAGCTGTTTTTT
CDR3aa: CAARGQGTGELFF

d_gene: .
v_gene: TRBV7-9
abundance: .
j_gene: TRBJ1-3
CDR3nt: TGTGCCAGCAGCTTAGGGGGAGATGGAAACACCATATATTTT
CDR3aa: CASSLGGDGNTIYF

d_gene: .
v_gene: TRBV7-2
abundance: .
j_gene: TRBJ2-7
CDR3nt: TGTGCCAGCAGCTTATTTGTGGGGGCCATAGGGTCCTACGAGCAGTACTTC
CDR3aa: CASSLFVGAIGSYEQYF

d_gene: .
v_gene: TRBV11-2
abundance: .
j_gene: TRBJ2-3
CDR3nt: TGTGCCAGCAGCTGGAGACTTACCACAGATACGCAGTATTTT
CDR3aa: CASSWRLTTDTQYF

d_gene: TRBD2
v_gene: TRBV5-4
abundance: once
j_gene: TRBJ2-2
CDR3nt: TGTGCCAGCAGCTGGGGTGCGCGGGGGGCCGCCGGGGAGCTGTTTTTT
CDR3aa: CASSWGARGAAGELFF

d_gene: .
v_gene: TRBV10-3
abundance: .
j_gene: TRBJ1-2
CDR3nt: TGTGCCATCAGTGAGTCAAACTTAAATGGCTACACCTTC
CDR3aa: CAISESNLNGYTF

d_gene: .
v_gene: TRBV3-1/TRBV3-2
abundance: .
j_gene: TRBJ1-2
CDR3nt: TGTGCCAGCAGCGGTCAGGGGTTCTATGGCTACACCTTC
CDR3aa: CASSGQGFYGYTF

d_gene: TRBD1
v_gene: TRBV5-1
abundance: .
j_gene: TRBJ1-5
CDR3nt: TGCGCCAGCAGCCTGGGGACAGGGAAGGAGCCCCAGCATTTT
CDR3aa: CASSLGTGKEPQHF

d_gene: TRBD1
v_gene: TRBV7-2
abundance: once
j_gene: TRBJ1-2
CDR3nt: TGTGCCAGCAGCGAACCCCCGGGACAGGGACTCTATGGCTACACCTTC
CDR3aa: CASSEPPGQGLYGYTF

d_gene: .
v_gene: TRBV10-1
abundance: .
j_gene: TRBJ1-4
CDR3nt: TGCGCCAGCACGGTGCTAGGGGTCGGTGAAAAACTGTTTTTT
CDR3aa: CASTVLGVGEKLFF

d_gene: TRBD1
v_gene: TRBV4-2
abundance: .
j_gene: TRBJ2-3
CDR3nt: TGTGCCAGCAGCCAAGATTCTTCGGGACAGGGTCCAGATACGCAGTATTTT
CDR3aa: CASSQDSSGQGPDTQYF

d_gene: TRBD1
v_gene: TRBV11-2
abundance: .
j_gene: TRBJ1-4
CDR3nt: TGTGCCAGCAGCAAGGGACAGGGGGCAGGAAAACTGTTTTTT
CDR3aa: CASSKGQGAGKLFF

d_gene: TRBD1
v_gene: TRBV28
abundance: .
j_gene: TRBJ1-2
CDR3nt: TGTGCCACCTCAGGGGGGTATGGCTACACCTTC
CDR3aa: CATSGGYGYTF

d_gene: TRBD1
v_gene: TRBV7-9
abundance: .
j_gene: TRBJ1-2
CDR3nt: TGTGCCAGCAGCCTGGGACAGGGGGCATCTAATGGCTACACCTTC
CDR3aa: CASSLGQGASNGYTF

d_gene: TRBD2
v_gene: TRBV7-9
abundance: .
j_gene: TRBJ2-1
CDR3nt: TGTGCCAGCAGCCCGACTAGCGGGGCTCACAATGAGCAGTTCTTC
CDR3aa: CASSPTSGAHNEQFF

d_gene: .
v_gene: TRBV3-1/TRBV3-2
abundance: few
j_gene: TRBJ1-2
CDR3nt: TGTGCCAGCAGCACCCGCGGGTGGCCCGGCTACACCTTC
CDR3aa: CASSTRGWPGYTF

d_gene: .
v_gene: TRBV7-9
abundance: .
j_gene: TRBJ2-5
CDR3nt: TGTGCCAGCAGCTTAGGCCCTGGTCTAAAGACCCAGTACTTC
CDR3aa: CASSLGPGLKTQYF